Reported below is one TCR beta chain. This clonotype was observed a handful of times. Its antigen remains unidentified. No much larger clonotype is one base removed from it; base qualities were not supplied. Taken from the germline V gene, the CDR1 and CDR2 loops are MDHEN and SYDVKM. The CDR3, cysteine through phenylalanine, is 13 amino acids long. This entry keeps only the CDR3 DNA: 39 bases, framed from base 1. V is clipped by 2 bases and J by 7 bases, and the sequence between their germline boundaries is 12 bases long. The data originate from a study of T-cell reconstitution after alpha-beta-depleted transplantation in children listed by TCRdb under 2016. About the full investigation: T-cell immune reconstitution after TCRalphabeta/CD19-depleted allogeneic hematopoietic cell transplantation in children was quantitatively tracked in the study by means of TCR repertoire profiling.

The library relied on PCR. This sample was sequenced with an Illumina HiSeq 2500. TCR libraries were prepared with molecular barcoding, using unique molecular identifiers to normalize TCRbeta repertoire quantification. TCRdb trimmed public reads at Q25 via fastp, called clones via MiXCR and kept in-frame beta chains. CDR3 protein duplicates are merged, each entry listing the most common genes and DNA. This sample has about 480,000 distinct CDR3 sequences in its table, and under 15% of those were observed once. Of the sample, about 6% falls within the top ten clones. The rearranged segments are TRBV28 and TRBJ2-7, with a tentative D gene TRBD1 over 6 matching bases. This receptor was taken from a human donor who donated a stem cell graft to a child with combined immunodeficiency. Source: PBMCs from the stem cell graft donor, taken from the stem cell graft. The CDR3 region: CASSLLSGEEQYF. The base sequence is TGTGCCAGCAGTTTACTCTCAGGGGAAGAGCAGTACTTC.